A single sample is the source of the 21 T cell receptor beta chains below, sequenced in a study of T cell repertoires in cytomegalovirus infection. One entry per CDR3 protein results from TCRdb running MiXCR on the reads. The table lists roughly 180,000 distinct CDR3 sequences, roughly 22% of them singletons, with more than 25% in the top ten. The antigens these receptors bind are not known. The specimen comprised CD8+ T cells from cultured PBMCs, sampled from culture after CMV antigen stimulation. These receptor sequences come from a human donor in good health (CMV status not recorded). Some clones in this sample may be carry-over from other donors' samples.

In this sample, this clonotype turned up many times. The rearrangement uses TRBV7-8 and TRBJ2-7, with D possibly matching TRBD1 (6 bases). This CDR3 is 19 amino acids long. Trimming stripped 7 bases from V and 0 bases from J, with 28 bases between. Germline V gene data show CDR1 as SGHVS and CDR2 as FQNEAQ. The CDR3 nucleotides are TGTGCCAGCACCCCCAGGGCAGGGGATCTTAGAGAGAGCTCCTACGAGCAGTACTTC. Encoded protein: CASTPRAGDLRESSYEQYF.

The chain links TRBV12-3 or TRBV12-4 to TRBJ2-2; 7 bases align to TRBD2. V lost 8 bases to trimming and J lost 3 bases; unmatched junction nucleotides: 12. This CDR3 region has 16 residues. The CDR3 reads CASPPAGYAHTGELFF. In DNA, the CDR3 is TGTGCCAGCCCCCCAGCGGGGTACGCCCACACCGGGGAGCTGTTTTTT.

A few counts support this clonotype. This chain joins TRBV6-6 and TRBJ2-5; tentative D call: TRBD1 (6 bases). The CDR3 extends over 13 amino acids. Germline V lookup: CDR1 MNHNY, CDR2 SVGAGI (reference sequence). V was pared by 5 bases and J by 2 bases, with 9 bases between. Here the CDR3 DNA reads TGTGCCAGCAGTGCGGACAGACAAGAGACCCAGTACTTC. Translating gives CASSADRQETQYF.

This clonotype was counted between two and nine times. This chain links TRBV27 with TRBJ1-5; weak D call: TRBD1 (6 bases). V was trimmed by 6 bases and J by 3 bases, leaving 12 bases between them. CDR1 is MNHEY, CDR2 SMNVEV, per germline (reference sequence). CDR3 length equals 14 residues. CDR3 DNA: TGTGCCAGCAGCCCACAGGGAATCAATCAGCCCCAGCATTTT. This encodes CASSPQGINQPQHF.

This clonotype was found a few times. The rearrangement joins TRBV28 to TRBJ1-5; 11 positions match TRBD1. The length of the CDR3 is 15 residues. Losses at the gene ends were 2 bases for V and 4 bases for J; bases not matched to a gene: 1. The germline CDR1 and CDR2 sequences are MDHEN and SYDVKM. This CDR3 reads CASSLGDRGNQPQHF. Written as DNA, the CDR3 is TGTGCCAGCAGTTTAGGGGACAGGGGGAATCAGCCCCAGCATTTT.

This clonotype is termed medium-sized. This chain uses TRBV4-3 with TRBJ2-7; 9 nucleotides align to TRBD2. From germline, CDR1 is LGHNA and CDR2 YSLEER. CDR3 length: 15 amino acids. Trimming took 2 bases from V and 1 from J; bases not matched to a gene: 3. CDR3 DNA: TGCGCCAGCAGCCAAAACCTAGCGGGGTCCTACGAGCAGTACTTC. Translating it yields CASSQNLAGSYEQYF.

The chain uses TRBV5-1 and TRBJ1-1; D gene unclear. The CDR3 has 16 amino acids. Germline CDR1 and CDR2: SGHRS and YFSETQ. The V gene lost 0 bases and the J gene lost 1 base, with 13 bases spanning the gap. This CDR3 reads CASSLAIGPGNTEAFF. The CDR3 DNA reads as TGCGCCAGCAGCTTGGCCATTGGGCCCGGGAACACTGAAGCTTTCTTT.

The V gene is TRBV15, the J gene TRBJ2-7; TRBD1 aligns across 9 bases. The germline V gene has CDR1 LNHNV and CDR2 YYDKDF (reference sequence). The CDR3 has 16 residues. Unmatched junction bases numbered 15, after V lost 4 bases and J lost 8 bases. The CDR3 DNA is TGTGCCACCAGCAACCCGGGACAGGGACTTCTACGGAAGCAGTACTTC. This gives the protein CATSNPGQGLLRKQYF.

The rearrangement links TRBV4-3 to TRBJ1-5; D is uncertain. This CDR3 is built from 15 residues. The V gene lost 0 bases and the J gene lost 2 bases, with 8 bases spanning the gap. CDR1 LGHNA and CDR2 YSLEER come from the germline V gene. The CDR3 DNA reads as TGCGCCAGCAGCCAAGAAAGGACCGGCAATCAGCCCCAGCATTTT. Translated, it gives CASSQERTGNQPQHF.

This clonotype was seen a handful of times. The chain recombines TRBV27 with TRBJ1-6; 7 bases agree with TRBD1. Germline V gene lookup returns CDR1 MNHEY and CDR2 SMNVEV (reference sequence). CDR3 length: 16 amino acids. V lost 2 bases and J lost 8; bases outside the gene matches: 9. The CDR3 sequence is CASSLAGGAGDSPLHF. The DNA of the CDR3 is TGTGCCAGCAGTTTAGCAGGGGGGGCAGGGGATTCACCCCTCCACTTT.

The CDR3 loop is CASNRGTGELFF. As DNA, the CDR3 is TGTGCCAGCAACAGAGGAACCGGGGAGCTGTTTTTT. The V gene is TRBV7-9, the J gene TRBJ2-2, with D uncertain. CDR1 SEHNR and CDR2 FQNEAQ come from the germline V gene (reference sequence). CDR3 length equals 12 residues. V was trimmed by 7 bases and J by 5 bases, leaving 8 bases between them.

This clonotype occurred a few times. This chain joins TRBV4-1 and TRBJ2-7; no definite D call. The germline CDR1 and CDR2 sequences are MGHRA and YSYEKL. Trimming left V 3 bases short and J 2 bases short, with 11 bases between. CDR3 length: 14 residues. Written as DNA, the CDR3 is TGCGCCAGCAGCCACGCCCCTGCGACCTACGAGCAGTACTTC. Amino acids: CASSHAPATYEQYF.

This clonotype was counted a few times. CDR3 residues: CATSRGEQYF. Here the CDR3 DNA reads TGTGCCACTTCCAGGGGAGAGCAGTACTTC. The genes are TRBV25-1 and TRBJ2-7; D possibly corresponds to TRBD1 (6 bases). The CDR3 covers 10 residues. CDR1 and CDR2 (germline): MGHDK, SYGVNS. The germline V and J ends were trimmed by 10 bases and 7 bases, with 11 bases remaining between them.

V and J are TRBV7-6 and TRBJ2-5, with 11 bases aligning to TRBD2. From germline, CDR1 is SGHVS and CDR2 FNYEAQ. This CDR3 region has 14 residues. With V trimmed by 11 bases and J by 3 bases, 8 bases remained unmatched. CDR3 sequence reads: CAPHPLAGEETQYF. CDR3 nucleotides: TGTGCCCCACACCCACTAGCGGGGGAAGAGACCCAGTACTTC.

V usage is TRBV6-2 or TRBV6-3 and J usage is TRBJ2-5; possibly TRBD1 for D (7 bases). V shed 8 bases and J shed 2 bases, with 18 bases lying between them. Germline V gene lookup returns CDR1 MNHEY and CDR2 SVGEGT. The CDR3 is 15 amino acids. The CDR3 bases are TGTGCCAGCTCCCTTTTTGCAGGGGGGCAAGAGACCCAGTACTTC. Protein product: CASSLFAGGQETQYF.

In its sample, this clonotype was seen once. In nucleotides, the CDR3 is TGTGCCAGCAGCCAACTCGCCCGGGGGGGGCAAAAGGAAAAACTGTTTTTT. Translation gives CASSQLARGGQKEKLFF. The chain uses TRBV4-2 and TRBJ1-4; D may be TRBD1 (6 bases). V was clipped by 2 bases and J by 8 bases, with 21 bases between them. This CDR3 region has 17 residues. Germline assignment: CDR1 LGHNA and CDR2 YNFKEQ.

V usage is TRBV7-9 and J usage is TRBJ1-2; the D gene is possibly TRBD1 (5 bases). Trimming removed 6 bases at V and 0 bases at J, with 20 bases between. The germline V gene has CDR1 SEHNR and CDR2 FQNEAQ (reference sequence). The CDR3 contains 17 residues. CDR3 sequence: CASSLLGVAAANYGYTF. The CDR3 coding sequence is TGTGCCAGCAGTCTCCTAGGGGTGGCGGCAGCTAACTATGGCTACACCTTC. The full variable domain, in which reference TRBV7-9 and TRBJ1-2 provide the parts outside the CDR3, is DTGVSQNPRHKITKRGQNVTFRCDPISEHNRLYWYRQTLGQGPEFLTYFQNEAQLEKSRLLSDRFSAERPKGSFSTLEIQRTEQGDSAMYLCASSLLGVAAANYGYTFGSGTRLTVV.

The CDR3 is CASSEIVRGYEQYF. For the CDR3, the DNA is TGTGCCAGCAGTGAAATCGTCAGGGGCTACGAGCAGTACTTC. The chain recombines TRBV6-1 with TRBJ2-7; D might be TRBD1 (6 bases). The CDR3 spans 14 residues. Germline lookup yields CDR1 MNHNS and CDR2 SASEGT. V was trimmed by 2 bases and J by 3 bases, leaving 11 bases between them.

This clonotype came up a few times. V is TRBV7-2 and J is TRBJ1-1; tentatively, D is TRBD1 (6 bases). Germline CDR1 is SGHTA and CDR2 is FQGNSA. The length of the CDR3 is 15 residues. The V end was cut by 5 bases, the J end by 0 bases, with 13 bases between. CDR3 loop: CASSPATGMNTEAFF. CDR3 in DNA: TGTGCCAGCAGCCCGGCAACAGGGATGAACACTGAAGCTTTCTTT. The full variable domain, in which reference TRBV7-2 and TRBJ1-1 provide the parts outside the CDR3, is GAGVSQSPSNKVTEKGKDVELRCDPISGHTALYWYRQSLGQGLEFLIYFQGNSAPDKSGLPSDRFSAERTGGSVSTLTIQRTQQEDSAVYLCASSPATGMNTEAFFGQGTRLTVV.

In its sample, this clonotype was seen a few times. The rearrangement links TRBV20-1 to TRBJ1-2; maybe TRBD1 (6 bases). V gave up 2 bases and J gave up 3 bases, with 10 bases separating them. The CDR3 runs to 13 residues. Germline V gives CDR1 DFQATT, CDR2 SNEGSKA (reference sequence). The CDR3 nucleotides are TGCAGTGCTAGAACGGGGGCGGACTATGGCTACACCTTC. It specifies CSARTGADYGYTF.

This clonotype was detected a few times. This chain links TRBV7-2 with TRBJ2-1; D is unresolved. Germline values: CDR1 SGHTA, CDR2 FQGNSA. The CDR3 is 13 amino acids. Trimming stripped 1 base from V and 9 bases from J, with 10 bases between. CDR3 protein: CASSLGYGSEQFF. The CDR3 nucleotides read TGTGCCAGCAGCTTAGGGTACGGAAGTGAGCAGTTCTTC.